The 26 T cell receptor beta chains presented below share a single source sample, sequenced in a study of T cell responses to AZD1222 COVID-19 vaccine. TCRdb's copy holds only in-frame clones and misses some; the assay was immunoSEQ multiplex PCR. Among roughly 120,000 clones listed, 85% to 95% were seen once. Source: peripheral blood, taken on day 0 of AZD1222 vaccination. These receptors all come from an adult in good health.

The genes are TRBV27 and TRBJ1-6; maybe TRBD1 (6 bases). The V gene's germline CDR1 is MNHEY and CDR2 SMNVEV (reference sequence). CDR3 length: 16 amino acids. Trimming took off 2 bases at V and 4 bases at J, with 12 bases between the two ends. The CDR3 loop reads CASSLTGSWYNSPLHF. In nucleotides, the CDR3 is TGTGCCAGCAGTTTAACAGGGAGCTGGTATAATTCACCCCTCCACTTT.

This chain links TRBV14 with TRBJ1-2, with TRBD1 as a possible D gene (5 bases). The germline V gene has CDR1 SGHDN and CDR2 FVKESK. The CDR3 sequence is 13 residues long. Trimming shortened V by 6 bases and J by 5 bases, and 13 bases separated the two germline ends. CDR3 sequence (DNA): TGTGCCAGCAGGCATACCGGGACTTATGGCTACACCTTC. This sequence encodes CASRHTGTYGYTF. Drawing the rest from reference TRBV14 and TRBJ1-2, the complete variable domain is EAGVTQFPSHSVIEKGQTVTLRCDPISGHDNLYWYRRVMGKEIKFLLHFVKESKQDESGMPNNRFLAERTGGTYSTLKVQPAELEDSGVYFCASRHTGTYGYTFGSGTRLTVV.

The J gene is TRBJ2-7, the V gene TRBV28, with 11 bases fitting TRBD2. The V segment lost 8 bases and the J segment 2 bases; nucleotides outside the gene matches: 8. Germline V gene data show CDR1 as MDHEN and CDR2 as SYDVKM. This CDR3 is built from 15 residues. The CDR3 is CASVHSGRAAYEQYF. In DNA, the CDR3 is TGTGCCAGCGTCCATAGCGGGAGGGCCGCCTACGAGCAGTACTTC.

This chain connects TRBV7-6 to TRBJ1-2; a weak D match, TRBD1 (6 bases). The CDR3 runs to 17 residues. V was cut by 4 bases and J by 4 bases, with 22 bases left in between. Germline CDR1 is SGHVS and CDR2 is FNYEAQ. CDR3 loop: CASSSGQTTIGGYGYTF. CDR3 in DNA: TGTGCCAGCAGCTCCGGACAGACAACCATCGGTGGCTATGGCTACACCTTC.

The chain is built from TRBV6-1 and TRBJ2-7; 11 nucleotides agree with TRBD1. In germline, CDR1 is MNHNS, CDR2 SASEGT. The ends lost 1 base at V and 3 bases at J; junction bases unmatched: 2. CDR3 size: 15 residues. The CDR3 bases are TGTGCCAGCAGTGAAGGGGGGACAGGGGGCTACGAGCAGTACTTC. It encodes CASSEGGTGGYEQYF.

The chain uses TRBV5-4 and TRBJ1-4; D is perhaps TRBD1 (6 bases). V lost 4 bases and J 8 bases, leaving 12 bases between the germline ends. Germline CDR1 and CDR2: SGHNT and YYREEE (reference sequence). The CDR3 runs to 13 residues. For the CDR3, the DNA is TGTGCCAGCAGCCTGGACAGAGCAGAAAAACTGTTTTTT. Translation: CASSLDRAEKLFF.

V usage is TRBV6-2 or TRBV6-3 and J usage is TRBJ1-2; unclear D gene. V lost 6 bases and J 2 bases, leaving 13 bases between the germline ends. The CDR3 is made up of 14 amino acids. Germline V gives CDR1 MNHEY, CDR2 SVGEGT. In DNA, the CDR3 is TGTGCCAGCAGCCAAGGTAGGGCCAACTATGGCTACACCTTC. Translating it yields CASSQGRANYGYTF.

The chain uses TRBV6-4 and TRBJ1-2; D not resolved. Germline assignment: CDR1 MRHNA and CDR2 SNTAGT. The CDR3 spans 11 residues. V shed 2 bases and J shed 8 bases, with 6 bases lying between them. Here the CDR3 reads CASSDGVGYTF. CDR3 coding DNA: TGTGCCAGCAGTGACGGAGTGGGCTACACCTTC.

The chain is built from TRBV30 and TRBJ2-1; TRBD2 matches at 9 bases. The ends lost 4 bases at V and 3 bases at J; junction bases unmatched: 7. This CDR3 is 15 amino acids long. The germline gives CDR1 GTSNPN, CDR2 SVGIG (reference sequence). The chain's CDR3 is CAWNTASGNYNEQFF. In DNA, the CDR3 is TGTGCCTGGAACACGGCTAGCGGGAACTACAATGAGCAGTTCTTC.

The CDR3 bases are TGTGCCAGCTCACCGAATTCTGGTGGACTAAACTACAATGAGCAGTTCTTC. This gives the protein CASSPNSGGLNYNEQFF. The rearrangement uses TRBV18 and TRBJ2-1; tentatively, D is TRBD2 (6 bases). Germline V lookup: CDR1 KGHSH, CDR2 LQKENI. The CDR3 length is 17 residues. V lost 3 bases to trimming and J lost 3 bases, with 18 bases between them.

This clone has more than one count but fewer than ten. The chain employs TRBV11-2 and TRBJ1-5; D is unresolved. CDR1 is SGHAT and CDR2 is FQNNGV in the germline V gene. The CDR3 is 14 amino acids. The ends were cut back, 0 bases at V and 5 bases at J, with 8 bases in the middle. The chain's CDR3 is CASSLDPGHQPQHF. The CDR3 DNA is TGTGCCAGCAGCTTAGATCCAGGACATCAGCCCCAGCATTTT.

This chain uses TRBV6-5 with TRBJ2-5, with D uncertain. The CDR3 has 14 amino acids. V gave up 6 bases and J gave up 4 bases, with 15 bases separating them. The V gene's germline CDR1 is MNHEY and CDR2 SVGAGI. The chain's CDR3 is CASRIGFRAETQYF. Here the CDR3 DNA reads TGTGCCAGCAGAATTGGGTTTCGTGCAGAGACCCAGTACTTC.

V is TRBV28 and J is TRBJ1-1; a possible D gene is TRBD1 (6 bases). The germline CDR1 and CDR2 sequences are MDHEN and SYDVKM. The CDR3 sequence is 12 residues long. Trimming took 2 bases from V and 11 from J, leaving 12 bases between them. The CDR3 here is CASSLSSGDAFF. The CDR3 DNA follows: TGTGCCAGCAGTTTAAGCTCAGGGGATGCTTTCTTT.

This chain connects TRBV12-3 or TRBV12-4 to TRBJ2-7; no definite D call. V lost 3 bases and J lost 3, with 6 bases in between. The length of the CDR3 is 12 residues. The chain's CDR3 is CASSFGLYEQYF. Written as DNA, the CDR3 is TGTGCCAGCAGTTTCGGCCTCTACGAGCAGTACTTC.

The chain has TRBV2 and TRBJ2-2; TRBD2 aligns across 13 bases. The CDR3 has 19 residues. The germline gives CDR1 SNHLY, CDR2 FYNNEI. The J segment lost 4 bases and the V segment lost 4 bases, leaving 12 bases of the junction unmatched. CDR3 protein: CASSVYGLAGEGFTGELFF. DNA of the CDR3: TGTGCCAGCAGTGTGTACGGACTAGCGGGAGAGGGGTTCACCGGGGAGCTGTTTTTT.

The chain recombines TRBV21-1 with TRBJ1-2; the table assigns TRBD1, which was not confirmed against the DNA. TRBV21-1 represents a pseudogene. The CDR3 loop spans 14 amino acids. The CDR3, as DNA: TGTGCCAGCAGCAAACCTCAGATCCTCTATGGCTACACCTTC. The encoded protein is CASSKPQILYGYTF.

The V call is TRBV5-8, the J call TRBJ2-5; TRBD1 matches at 8 bases. This CDR3 contains 13 residues. CDR1 SGHTS and CDR2 YDEGEE come from the germline V gene. Losses at the gene ends were 7 bases for V and 2 bases for J; bases not matched to a gene: 4. As DNA, the CDR3 is TGTGCCAGCGAGAGGGACAGGCAAGAGACCCAGTACTTC. This encodes CASERDRQETQYF.

The rearrangement joins TRBV27 to TRBJ1-1; TRBD1 matches at 10 bases. The CDR3 contains 16 residues. Germline CDR1 reads MNHEY; CDR2 reads SMNVEV (reference sequence). V trimming: 2 bases; J trimming: 1 base; junction bases outside the gene matches: 4. CDR3: CASSLATGGSNTEAFF. The DNA of the CDR3 is TGTGCCAGCAGTTTAGCGACAGGGGGCTCGAACACTGAAGCTTTCTTT.

The chain couples TRBV5-1 to TRBJ1-1; D gene unclear. This CDR3 has 13 residues. From germline, CDR1 is SGHRS and CDR2 YFSETQ. Trimming removed 5 bases at V and 0 bases at J, with 8 bases between. The chain's CDR3 is CASSWSMNTEAFF. Written as DNA, the CDR3 is TGCGCCAGCAGTTGGAGCATGAACACTGAAGCTTTCTTT.

The chain employs TRBV2 and TRBJ2-7; 9 bases match TRBD1. V shed 8 bases and J 3 bases; nucleotides not matched to a gene: 2. The V gene's germline CDR1 is SNHLY and CDR2 FYNNEI. There are 12 residues in the CDR3. The CDR3 DNA follows: TGTGCCAGCCAGGACAGGGGCTACGAGCAGTACTTC. Translated, it gives CASQDRGYEQYF.

The count of this clone is one. The rearrangement joins TRBV19 to TRBJ2-7; 9 bases fit TRBD2. The CDR3 is 14 residues long. Germline lookup yields CDR1 LNHDA and CDR2 SQIVND (reference sequence). Germline trimming cut 10 bases from V and 1 base from J; bases unmatched to any gene: 8. Here the CDR3 DNA reads TGTGCCACCCGGGGACTAGCAGATTCCTACGAGCAGTACTTC. It is translated as CATRGLADSYEQYF.

The V and J genes are TRBV18 and TRBJ2-2; D is ambiguous. Germline loops: CDR1 KGHSH, CDR2 LQKENI. V gave up 2 bases and J gave up 6 bases, with 13 bases separating them. The length of the CDR3 is 15 residues. CDR3: CASSPSMVGAGELFF. CDR3 nucleotides: TGTGCCAGCTCACCAAGTATGGTAGGCGCCGGGGAGCTGTTTTTT.

This chain links TRBV7-9 with TRBJ1-2; 8 bases align to TRBD1. The CDR3 extends over 14 amino acids. Germline assignment: CDR1 SEHNR and CDR2 FQNEAQ (reference sequence). The V segment lost 2 bases and the J segment 5 bases; nucleotides outside the gene matches: 4. CDR3 residues: CASSLTGGLYGYTF. The CDR3 DNA is TGTGCCAGCAGCTTAACAGGGGGGTTGTATGGCTACACCTTC.

J is TRBJ1-6 and V is TRBV10-1; D might be TRBD1 (6 bases). V lost 2 bases and J 10 bases, leaving 9 bases between the germline ends. This CDR3 region has 13 residues. Germline V CDR1 and CDR2: WNHNN, SYGVQD (reference sequence). The CDR3 region is CASSEIGTSPLHF. The CDR3 nucleotides are TGCGCCAGCAGTGAGATTGGGACATCACCCCTCCACTTT.

Notes on this clone: The junction shows a germline mismatch at one end, possibly a read error. The chain uses TRBV4-2 and TRBJ2-7; a weak D match, TRBD1 (6 bases). This CDR3 region has 13 residues. CDR1 is LGHNA and CDR2 is YNFKEQ in the germline V gene. The CDR3 spells CASSPGEEGAEVF. CDR3 nucleotides: TGTGCCAGCAGCCCAGGGGAAGAGGGAGCAGAAGTGTTC.

The rearrangement links TRBV9 to TRBJ1-4; D call uncertain. V was pared by 3 bases and J by 8 bases, with 17 bases between. Germline V gives CDR1 SGDLS, CDR2 YYNGEE. This CDR3 has 15 amino acids. For the CDR3, the DNA is TGTGCCAGCAGCGACGAGGCGGCCCCCGGGGAAAAACTGTTTTTT. Translating gives CASSDEAAPGEKLFF.